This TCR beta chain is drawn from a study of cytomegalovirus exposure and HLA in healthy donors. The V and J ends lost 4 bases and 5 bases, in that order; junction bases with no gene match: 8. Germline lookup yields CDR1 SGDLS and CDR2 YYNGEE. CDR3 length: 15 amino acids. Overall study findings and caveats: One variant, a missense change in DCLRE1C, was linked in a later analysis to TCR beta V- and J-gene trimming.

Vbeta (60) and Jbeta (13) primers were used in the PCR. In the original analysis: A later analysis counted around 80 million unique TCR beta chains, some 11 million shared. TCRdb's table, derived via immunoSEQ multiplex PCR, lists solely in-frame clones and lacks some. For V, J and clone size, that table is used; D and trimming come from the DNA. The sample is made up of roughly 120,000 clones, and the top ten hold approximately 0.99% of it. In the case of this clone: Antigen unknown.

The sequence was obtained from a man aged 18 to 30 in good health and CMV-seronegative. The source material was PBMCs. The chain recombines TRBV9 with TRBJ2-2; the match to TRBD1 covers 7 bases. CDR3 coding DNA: TGTGCCAGCAGCCTTACTACAGGGGATACCGGGGAGCTGTTTTTT. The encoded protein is CASSLTTGDTGELFF. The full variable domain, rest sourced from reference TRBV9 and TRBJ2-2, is DSGVTQTPKHLITATGQRVTLRCSPRSGDLSVYWYQQSLDQGLQFLIQYYNGEERAKGNILERFSAQQFPDLHSELNLSSLELGDSALYFCASSLTTGDTGELFFGEGSRLTVL.